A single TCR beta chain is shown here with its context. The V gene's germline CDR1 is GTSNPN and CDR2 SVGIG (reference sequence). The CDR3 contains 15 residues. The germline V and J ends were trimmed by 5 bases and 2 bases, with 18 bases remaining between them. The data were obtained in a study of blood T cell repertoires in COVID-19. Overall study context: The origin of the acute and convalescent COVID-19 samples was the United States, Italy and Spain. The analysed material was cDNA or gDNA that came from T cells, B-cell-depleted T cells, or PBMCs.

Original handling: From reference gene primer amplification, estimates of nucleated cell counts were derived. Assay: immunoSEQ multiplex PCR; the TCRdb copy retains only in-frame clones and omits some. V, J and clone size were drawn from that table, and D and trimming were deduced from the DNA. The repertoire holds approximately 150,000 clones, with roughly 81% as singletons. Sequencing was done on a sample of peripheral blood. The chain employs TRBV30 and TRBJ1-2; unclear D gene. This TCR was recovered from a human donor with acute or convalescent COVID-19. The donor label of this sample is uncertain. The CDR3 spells CAWAGNPRKNYGYTF. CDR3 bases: TGTGCCTGGGCCGGTAACCCGAGGAAGAACTATGGCTACACCTTC.